The 8 T cell receptor beta chains presented below share a single source sample, sequenced in a study of blood T cell repertoires in COVID-19 (dated by TCRdb to the early 2020s). The method behind the library was the immunoSEQ multiplex PCR assay. Imported from immuneACCESS, the table was reduced by TCRdb to in-frame sequences with V and J called. These copies leave out some clones; in studies compared against another copy, an unresolved V gene accounts for under half, and the cause of the remainder is not known. In this sample the table shows fewer than 450,000 clones, around nine tenths of which occur a single time. The top ten clones comprise 6% to 8.5% of the sample. Sequenced: peripheral blood. The receptors derive from a woman in her sixties or seventies with COVID-19, enrolled during active disease.

This chain's CDR3 is CASSNRQTYNSPLHF. The CDR3 DNA follows: TGTGCCAGTAGTAACAGACAGACTTATAATTCACCCCTCCACTTT. V usage is TRBV19 and J usage is TRBJ1-6, with D possibly TRBD1 on 5 matching bases. V gave up 4 bases and J gave up 4 bases, with 11 bases separating them. The CDR3 has 15 amino acids. Germline V CDR1 and CDR2: LNHDA, SQIVND (reference sequence).

The gene calls are TRBV6-6 and TRBJ2-7, with a tentative D call TRBD1 (5 bases). Trimming left V 10 bases short and J 0 bases short, with 19 bases between. The CDR3 has 15 amino acids. Germline V gene lookup returns CDR1 MNHNY and CDR2 SVGAGI (reference sequence). CDR3 residues: CAMHRSPGFSYEQYF. The CDR3 DNA reads as TGTGCCATGCACCGCTCCCCAGGGTTCTCCTACGAGCAGTACTTC.

The chain joins TRBV9 to TRBJ1-2; D unresolved. The ends were cut back, 7 bases at V and 4 bases at J, with 14 bases in the middle. The CDR3 is made up of 13 amino acids. Germline loops: CDR1 SGDLS, CDR2 YYNGEE. The CDR3 loop is CASSAGPAYGYTF. The CDR3 DNA reads as TGTGCCAGCTCAGCAGGCCCTGCCTATGGCTACACCTTC.

This clone was counted a single time. This chain joins TRBV10-1 and TRBJ1-5; 8 bases line up with TRBD1. Germline trimming cut 2 bases from V and 1 base from J; bases unmatched to any gene: 16. CDR1 and CDR2 from the germline V gene are WNHNN and SYGVQD (reference sequence). CDR3 length: 20 residues. The CDR3 is CASSEAGRDRWKGSNQPQHF. The DNA of the CDR3 is TGCGCCAGCAGTGAGGCCGGGCGGGACAGGTGGAAAGGGAGCAATCAGCCCCAGCATTTT.

The chain links TRBV2 to TRBJ1-1; D is ambiguous. The CDR3 runs to 13 residues. The V end was cut by 2 bases, the J end by 0 bases, with 4 bases between. The germline V gene has CDR1 SNHLY and CDR2 FYNNEI. In DNA form, the CDR3 reads TGTGCCAGCAGTGAACTCCTGAACACTGAAGCTTTCTTT. Residues: CASSELLNTEAFF.

This chain joins TRBV12-3 or TRBV12-4 and TRBJ1-2, with a tentative D call TRBD1 (5 bases). The CDR3 has 13 residues. V was pared by 3 bases and J by 8 bases, with 13 bases between. In nucleotides, the CDR3 is TGTGCCAGCAGTTTTCTCAGGGAAGAAGGCTACACCTTC. Its translation: CASSFLREEGYTF.

This clone appeared a single time. DNA of the CDR3: TGTGCCAGCAGCTCTCTAGCGGGGACCACAGATACGCAGTATTTT. Translated, it gives CASSSLAGTTDTQYF. The rearrangement joins TRBV9 to TRBJ2-3, with 9 bases lining up with TRBD2. CDR3 size: 15 residues. Germline V lookup: CDR1 SGDLS, CDR2 YYNGEE. With 4 bases clipped from V and 2 bases from J, the junction kept 5 bases outside the gene matches.

The V and J genes are TRBV13 and TRBJ1-1; D gene uncertain. CDR1 is PRHDT and CDR2 is FYEKMQ in the germline V gene (reference sequence). The CDR3 runs 13 residues. Trimming removed 4 bases at V and 8 bases at J, with 14 bases between. The CDR3 region is CASSSSGKVEAFF. CDR3 DNA: TGTGCCAGCAGCTCGTCGGGGAAGGTGGAAGCTTTCTTT.